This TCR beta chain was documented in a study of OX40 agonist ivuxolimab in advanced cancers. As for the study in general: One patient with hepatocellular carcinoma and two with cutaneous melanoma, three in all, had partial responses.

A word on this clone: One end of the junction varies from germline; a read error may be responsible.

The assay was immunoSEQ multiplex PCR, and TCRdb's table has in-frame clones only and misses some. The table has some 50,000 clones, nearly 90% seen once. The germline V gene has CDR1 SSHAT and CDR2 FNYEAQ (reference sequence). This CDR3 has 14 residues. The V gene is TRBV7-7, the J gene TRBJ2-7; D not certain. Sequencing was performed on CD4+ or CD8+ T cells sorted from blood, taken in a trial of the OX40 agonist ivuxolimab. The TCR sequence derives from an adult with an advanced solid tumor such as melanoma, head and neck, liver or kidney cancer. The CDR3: CASSLAYTSYEQYF. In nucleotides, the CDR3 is TGTGCTAGCAGCTTGGCTTACACCTCTTACGAGCAGTACTTC.